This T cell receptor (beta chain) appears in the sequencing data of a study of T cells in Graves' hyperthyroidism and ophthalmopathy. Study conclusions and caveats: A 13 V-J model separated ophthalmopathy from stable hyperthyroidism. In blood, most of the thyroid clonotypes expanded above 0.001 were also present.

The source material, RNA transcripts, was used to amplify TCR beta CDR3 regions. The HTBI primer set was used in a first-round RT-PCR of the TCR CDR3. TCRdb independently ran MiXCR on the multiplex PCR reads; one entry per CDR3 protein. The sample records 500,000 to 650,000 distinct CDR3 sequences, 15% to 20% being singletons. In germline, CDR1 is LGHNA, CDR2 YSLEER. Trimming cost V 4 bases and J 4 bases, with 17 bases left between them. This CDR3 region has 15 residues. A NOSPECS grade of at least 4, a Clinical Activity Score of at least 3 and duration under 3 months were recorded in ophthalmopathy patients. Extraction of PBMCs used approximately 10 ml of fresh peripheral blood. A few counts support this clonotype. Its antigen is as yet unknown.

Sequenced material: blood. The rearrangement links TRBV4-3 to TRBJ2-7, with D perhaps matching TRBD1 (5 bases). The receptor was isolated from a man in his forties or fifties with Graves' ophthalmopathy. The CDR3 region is CASSPQVSAAYEQYF. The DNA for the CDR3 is TGCGCCAGCAGCCCACAGGTCTCGGCGGCTTACGAGCAGTACTTC.